This entry lists 24 T cell receptor beta chains sequenced from one sample in a study of T cells in Graves' hyperthyroidism and ophthalmopathy. What was amplified from RNA transcripts were TCR beta CDR3 regions. The primer set for the first-round RT-PCR of the TCR CDR3 was HTBI. TCRdb ran MiXCR on the multiplex PCR reads and lists one entry per CDR3 protein. The sample lists a few hundred thousand distinct CDR3 sequences, 46% occurring once. Sequencing was carried out using peripheral blood or thyroid tissue (not recorded which). Source of these receptors: a woman younger than 35 with Graves' hyperthyroidism.

In its sample, this clonotype was seen a few times. The V call is TRBV12-3 or TRBV12-4, the J call TRBJ2-3; TRBD1 aligns across 10 bases. The CDR3 contains 16 residues. The trim removed 4 bases at V and 3 bases at J, leaving 7 bases unmatched. The CDR3 nucleotides are TGTGCCAGCAGTTCAGGGACAGGGGAAGGGACAGATACGCAGTATTTT. Protein product: CASSSGTGEGTDTQYF.

This chain connects TRBV29-1 to TRBJ2-7; 7 nucleotides agree with TRBD2. The CDR3 runs to 12 residues. Germline-derived CDR1 and CDR2 are SQVTM and ANQGSEA. CDR3 nucleotide sequence: TGCATCTATGGGACTAACTCCTACGAGCAGTACTTC. This sequence encodes CIYGTNSYEQYF.

This clonotype was counted many times. The V gene is TRBV2, the J gene TRBJ1-4; perhaps TRBD1 as D (5 bases). Germline V gene sequence: CDR1 SNHLY, CDR2 FYNNEI. The CDR3 is made up of 16 amino acids. The V gene lost 6 bases and the J gene lost 4 bases, with 18 bases spanning the gap. The CDR3 coding sequence is TGTGCCAGCAGAGAAACCTCCGGGACTGTTAATGAAAAACTGTTTTTT. Translating it yields CASRETSGTVNEKLFF.

This clonotype was seen ten or more times. The V and J genes are TRBV12-3 or TRBV12-4 and TRBJ2-5; D uncertain. Trimming pared 6 bases from V and 3 bases from J, leaving 20 bases between. This CDR3 comprises 16 residues. The CDR3: CASSSQRWALEETQYF. The CDR3 nucleotides read TGTGCCAGCAGCTCCCAGAGATGGGCTTTGGAAGAGACCCAGTACTTC.

In its sample, this clonotype was seen many times. Given a much more abundant clone one base away, this may be a read error. The rearrangement links TRBV19 to TRBJ1-1; D not resolved. The CDR3 consists of 10 residues. Looked up from germline, CDR1 is LNHDA and CDR2 is SQIVND (reference sequence). The V gene lost 9 bases and the J gene lost 4 bases, with 6 bases spanning the gap. CDR3: CASRATEAFF. The CDR3 bases are TGTGCCAGCCGTGCCACTGAAGCTTTCTTT.

This chain uses TRBV2 with TRBJ2-1; TRBD2 is a possible D gene (5 bases). The CDR3 runs 13 residues. Trimming cost V 7 bases and J 3 bases, with 10 bases left between them. CDR1 is SNHLY and CDR2 is FYNNEI in the germline V gene. CDR3 in amino acids: CASMWEIYNEQFF. The CDR3 DNA is TGTGCCAGCATGTGGGAGATCTACAATGAGCAGTTCTTC.

The chain employs TRBV12-3 or TRBV12-4 and TRBJ2-7; 7 bases are a match to TRBD1. V shed 6 bases and J 0 bases; nucleotides not matched to a gene: 5. The CDR3 contains 14 residues. The DNA of the CDR3 is TGTGCCAGCAGCACCGGGACAGTCTCCTACGAGCAGTACTTC. Translation gives CASSTGTVSYEQYF.

In this sample, this clonotype turned up many times. The chain combines TRBV10-3 with TRBJ2-7; the match to TRBD1 covers 8 bases. V was pared by 3 bases and J by 6 bases, with 7 bases of the junction left unmatched. CDR1 and CDR2 (germline): ENHRY, SYGVKD. The CDR3 is 14 residues long. The CDR3 protein is CAISDFGQGSEQYF. CDR3 bases: TGTGCCATCAGTGATTTCGGACAGGGCTCCGAGCAGTACTTC.

This clonotype was observed at least ten times. The chain is built from TRBV4-2 and TRBJ2-6, with D perhaps matching TRBD2 (6 bases). CDR3 size: 17 residues. The V end lost 5 bases, the J end lost 3 bases, and 17 bases lay between the germline ends. CDR1 is LGHNA, CDR2 YNFKEQ, per germline. CDR3: CASSRSTGLFGANVLTF. The CDR3 DNA is TGTGCCAGCAGCAGATCCACGGGACTCTTTGGGGCCAACGTCCTGACTTTC.

The gene calls are TRBV29-1 and TRBJ1-2; possible D gene TRBD1, 5 bases. CDR3 length equals 11 residues. From germline, CDR1 is SQVTM and CDR2 ANQGSEA. The V end lost 7 bases, the J end lost 8 bases, and 14 bases lay between the germline ends. CDR3 protein: CSALGDGGYTF. As DNA, the CDR3 is TGCAGCGCCCTCGGGGACGGCGGCTACACCTTC.

This clonotype was observed once. A junction boundary mismatches the germline segment, possibly from a read error. The V call is TRBV7-3, the J call TRBJ2-3; TRBD2 agrees at 11 bases. CDR3 length: 15 amino acids. CDR1 and CDR2 from the germline V gene are SGHTA and FQGTGA. The CDR3 sequence is CASSHLGLAGDTQYF. The CDR3 DNA reads TGCGCCAGCAGCCATTTAGGACTAGCGGGAGATACGCAGTATTTT.

This chain connects TRBV25-1 to TRBJ1-1; 7 bases match TRBD1. Germline-derived CDR1 and CDR2 are MGHDK and SYGVNS. CDR3 length: 16 amino acids. V lost 8 bases to trimming and J lost 2 bases; unmatched junction nucleotides: 14. The chain's CDR3 is CASVVGGGTANTEAFF. The DNA of the CDR3 is TGTGCCAGCGTTGTAGGGGGCGGGACAGCAAACACTGAAGCTTTCTTT.

This chain links TRBV19 with TRBJ2-1; D is unclear. V dropped 4 bases and J dropped 5 bases, with 12 bases sitting between them. Germline-derived CDR1 and CDR2 are LNHDA and SQIVND (reference sequence). This CDR3 is 14 amino acids long. For the CDR3, the DNA is TGTGCCAGTAGTACTCGAGAGGTCGACAATGAGCAGTTCTTC. Amino acids: CASSTREVDNEQFF.

The V gene is TRBV2, the J gene TRBJ2-1; 9 nucleotides match TRBD1. This CDR3 contains 15 residues. V dropped 4 bases and J dropped 7; count of bases not matched to a gene: 8. Germline V lookup: CDR1 SNHLY, CDR2 FYNNEI. CDR3 sequence (DNA): TGTGCCAGCAGTGCGGGGACAGGGAGAGGAAATGAGCAGTTCTTC. Translating gives CASSAGTGRGNEQFF. Based on the CDR3 plus reference TRBV2 and TRBJ2-1, the full variable domain is EPEVTQTPSHQVTQMGQEVILRCVPISNHLYFYWYRQILGQKVEFLVSFYNNEISEKSEIFDDQFSVERPDGSNFTLKIRSTKLEDSAMYFCASSAGTGRGNEQFFGPGTRLTVL.

This clonotype was seen repeatedly, ten times or more. This chain links TRBV19 with TRBJ1-6; possible D gene TRBD1, 5 bases. The V end lost 0 bases, the J end lost 11 bases, and 23 bases lay between the germline ends. Germline V gene lookup returns CDR1 LNHDA and CDR2 SQIVND (reference sequence). This CDR3 has 18 amino acids. CDR3 sequence reads: CASSIEGTGSFLTAPLHF. DNA of the CDR3: TGTGCCAGTAGTATAGAGGGGACGGGTTCATTTTTAACGGCACCCCTCCACTTT.

In regard to this clonotype: Just one base apart from a much larger clone, this may be a read error. The chain links TRBV7-6 to TRBJ1-6; D ambiguous. Per the germline V gene, CDR1 is SGHVS and CDR2 is FNYEAQ. This CDR3 is 12 amino acids long. In nucleotides, the CDR3 is TGTGCCAGCAGCACTCCTAATTCACCCCCCCACTTT. It encodes CASSTPNSPPHF.

DNA of the CDR3: TGTGCCACCAAACTAGCGGAAGACTACGAGCAGTACTTC. Protein sequence: CATKLAEDYEQYF. V usage is TRBV15 and J usage is TRBJ2-7; TRBD2 agrees at 8 bases. The CDR3 consists of 13 residues. CDR1 is LNHNV and CDR2 is YYDKDF in the germline V gene (reference sequence). The J segment lost 3 bases and the V segment lost 7 bases, leaving 5 bases of the junction unmatched.

The J gene is TRBJ2-3, the V gene TRBV4-1, with 7 bases matching TRBD1. V gave up 1 base and J gave up 0 bases; unmatched junction bases: 1. The CDR3 runs 15 residues. The germline gives CDR1 MGHRA, CDR2 YSYEKL. CDR3 in amino acids: CASSQGDSSTDTQYF. The CDR3 coding sequence is TGCGCCAGCAGCCAAGGGGACAGCAGCACAGATACGCAGTATTTT.

The sample holds many counts of this clonotype. The chain is built from TRBV6-1 and TRBJ1-2; TRBD1 matches 7 bases. The J segment lost 7 bases and the V segment lost 4 bases, leaving 6 bases of the junction unmatched. Per germline, CDR1 MNHNS and CDR2 SASEGT. This CDR3 comprises 13 residues. The CDR3 region has the DNA TGTGCCAGCAGTGTGGACAGGACGGTTGGCTACACCTTC. It encodes CASSVDRTVGYTF.

This clonotype was seen many times. The V gene is TRBV27, the J gene TRBJ1-2, with D perhaps TRBD1 (6 bases). The V end was cut by 9 bases, the J end by 0 bases, with 17 bases between. Germline values: CDR1 MNHEY, CDR2 SMNVEV (reference sequence). CDR3 length equals 15 residues. The CDR3, as DNA: TGTGCCAGTGCACAGGGCCCCGGGGCTAACTATGGCTACACCTTC. As protein: CASAQGPGANYGYTF.

CDR3 sequence reads: CASSSAGVEQYF. CDR3 nucleotides: TGTGCCAGCAGCAGCGCGGGAGTCGAGCAGTACTTC. The rearrangement uses TRBV7-2 and TRBJ2-5, with TRBD2 matching over 7 bases. The end of the DNA is better explained by TRBJ2-7, so the J call may be wrong. CDR1 SGHTA and CDR2 FQGNSA come from the germline V gene. The CDR3 runs 12 residues.

This clonotype was detected ten times or more. The V and J genes are TRBV24-1 and TRBJ2-7; no clear D gene. This CDR3 has 15 residues. Per the germline V gene, CDR1 is KGHDR and CDR2 is SFDVKD. V lost 4 bases and J lost 6, with 18 bases in between. CDR3 loop: CATSDPRLAWGEQYF. The CDR3 nucleotides are TGTGCCACCAGTGACCCCCGGTTGGCTTGGGGCGAGCAGTACTTC.

This clonotype was observed once. The CDR3 ends on some other residue instead of the conserved phenylalanine or tryptophan, so this is likely a read error. Because the CDR3's place on the DNA is in doubt, the DNA is left out and the CDR3 is given as listed by TCRdb. The gene calls are TRBV2 and TRBJ1-2. The CDR3 region is 14 residues in length, termini included. CDR1 SNHLY and CDR2 FYNNEI come from the germline V gene. The CDR3 spells CASIATEANYGCTI.

A few counts support this clonotype. The chain has TRBV19 and TRBJ2-7, with a tentative D call TRBD1 (6 bases). The CDR3 is 15 amino acids. The ends were cut back, 4 bases at V and 7 bases at J, with 20 bases in the middle. The germline V gene has CDR1 LNHDA and CDR2 SQIVND (reference sequence). CDR3 sequence (DNA): TGTGCCAGTAGTAACCCTCGGGCAGGGGCTAATGAGCAGTACTTC. Its translation: CASSNPRAGANEQYF.